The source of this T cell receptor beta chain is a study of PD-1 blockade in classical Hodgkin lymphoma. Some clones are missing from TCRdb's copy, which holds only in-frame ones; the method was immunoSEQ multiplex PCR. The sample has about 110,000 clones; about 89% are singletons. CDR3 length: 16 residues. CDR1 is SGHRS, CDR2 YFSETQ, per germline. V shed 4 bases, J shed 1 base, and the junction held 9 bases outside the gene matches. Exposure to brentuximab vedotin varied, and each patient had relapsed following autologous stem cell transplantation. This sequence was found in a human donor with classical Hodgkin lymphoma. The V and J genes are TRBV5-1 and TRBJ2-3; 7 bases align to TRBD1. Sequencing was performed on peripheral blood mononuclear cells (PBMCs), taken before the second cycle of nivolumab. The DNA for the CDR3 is TGCGCCAGCAGCGCACACAGGGGAGCTGGCACAGATACGCAGTATTTT. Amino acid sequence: CASSAHRGAGTDTQYF.